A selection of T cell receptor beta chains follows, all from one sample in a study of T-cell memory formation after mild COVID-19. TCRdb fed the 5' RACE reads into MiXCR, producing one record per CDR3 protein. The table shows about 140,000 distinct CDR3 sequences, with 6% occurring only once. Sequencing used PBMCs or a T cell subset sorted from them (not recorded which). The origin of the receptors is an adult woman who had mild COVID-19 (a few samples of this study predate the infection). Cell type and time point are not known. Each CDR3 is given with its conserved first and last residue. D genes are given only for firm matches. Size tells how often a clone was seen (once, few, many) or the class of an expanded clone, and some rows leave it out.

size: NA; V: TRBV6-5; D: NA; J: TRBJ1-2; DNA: TGTGCCAGTTTACAGGGTGCTAACTATGGCTACACCTTC; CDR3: CASLQGANYGYTF
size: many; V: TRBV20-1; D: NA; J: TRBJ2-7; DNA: TGCAGTGCCCCGGACAGTTTATACGAGCAGTACTTC; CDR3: CSAPDSLYEQYF
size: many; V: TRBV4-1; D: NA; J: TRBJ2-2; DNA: TGCGCCAGCAGCCAAGATAGACCAAGCACCGGGGAGCTGTTTTTT; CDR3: CASSQDRPSTGELFF
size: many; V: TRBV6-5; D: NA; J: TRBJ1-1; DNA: TGTGCCAGCAGAATAAACCCGGGACGGCCGAACACTGAAGCTTTCTTT; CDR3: CASRINPGRPNTEAFF
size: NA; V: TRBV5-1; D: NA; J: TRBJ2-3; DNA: TGCGCCAGCAGCTTGGAGGGACACCACACAGATACGCAGTATTTT; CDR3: CASSLEGHHTDTQYF
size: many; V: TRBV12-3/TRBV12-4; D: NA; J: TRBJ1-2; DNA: TGTGCCAGCAGTCCTCAACAGGGAACTAACTATGGCTACACCTTC; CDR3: CASSPQQGTNYGYTF
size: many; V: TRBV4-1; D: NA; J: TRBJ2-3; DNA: TGCGCCAGCAGCCTAAATTGGGAAGATACGCAGTATTTT; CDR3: CASSLNWEDTQYF
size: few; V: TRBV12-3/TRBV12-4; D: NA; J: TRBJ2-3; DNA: TGTGCCAGCAGTTTCACGGGGTATACAGATACGCAGTATTTT; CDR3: CASSFTGYTDTQYF
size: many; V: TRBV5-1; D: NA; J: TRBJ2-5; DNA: TGCGCCAGCAGCTTAACAGGCCATTACCTTCAAGAGACCCAGTACTTC; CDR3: CASSLTGHYLQETQYF
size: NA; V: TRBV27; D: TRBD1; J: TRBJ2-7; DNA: TGTGCCAGCACCCTGGGACAGGATCCCTCCTACGAGCAGTACTTC; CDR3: CASTLGQDPSYEQYF
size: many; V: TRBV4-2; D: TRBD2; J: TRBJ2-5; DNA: TGTGCCAGCAGCCAAGGCCCCCTGAGCGGGGGGGAAGAGACCCAGTACTTC; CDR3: CASSQGPLSGGEETQYF
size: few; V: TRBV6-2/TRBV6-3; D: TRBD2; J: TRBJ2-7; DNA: TGTGCCAGCAAGTCTAGCGGGAGCTACGAGCAGTACTTC; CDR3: CASKSSGSYEQYF
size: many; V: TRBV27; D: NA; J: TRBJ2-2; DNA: TGTGCCAACATCCCATCCGGACAAAACACCGGGGAGCTGTTTTTT; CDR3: CANIPSGQNTGELFF
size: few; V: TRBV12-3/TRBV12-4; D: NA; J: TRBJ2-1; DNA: TGTGCCAGTCGCCCTCCGGACGCGGATGAGCAGTTCTTC; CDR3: CASRPPDADEQFF
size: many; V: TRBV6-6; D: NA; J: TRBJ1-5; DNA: TGTGCCAGCAGTTACTCGACCCAGGTGGGCGCTGAGCCCCAGCATTTT; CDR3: CASSYSTQVGAEPQHF
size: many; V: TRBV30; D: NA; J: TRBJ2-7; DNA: TGTGCCTGGGCCGGGACAACTTACGAGCAGTACTTC; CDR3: CAWAGTTYEQYF
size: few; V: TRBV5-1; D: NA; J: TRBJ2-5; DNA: TGCGCCAGCAGCTTGTTAAATACAGGCACGACCCAGTACTTC; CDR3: CASSLLNTGTTQYF
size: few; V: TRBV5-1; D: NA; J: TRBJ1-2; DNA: TGCGCCAGCAGCCCGGCGGGGGTGGGGAACTATGGCTACACCTTC; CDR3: CASSPAGVGNYGYTF
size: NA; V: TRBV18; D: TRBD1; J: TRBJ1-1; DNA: TGTGCCAGCTCAGATAGGGGACAGCACACTGAAGCTTTCTTT; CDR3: CASSDRGQHTEAFF
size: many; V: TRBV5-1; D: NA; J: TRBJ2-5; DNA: TGCGCCAGCAGCTTGGACCAGGGAGAGACCCAGTACTTC; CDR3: CASSLDQGETQYF
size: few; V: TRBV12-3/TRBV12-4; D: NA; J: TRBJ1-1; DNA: TGTGCCAGCAGGGTGCAGGGAGGCACTGAAGCTTTCTTT; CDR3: CASRVQGGTEAFF
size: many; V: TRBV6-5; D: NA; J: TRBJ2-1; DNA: TGTGCCAGCAGTAACTCCCCGCAGCATGAGCAGTTCTTC; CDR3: CASSNSPQHEQFF
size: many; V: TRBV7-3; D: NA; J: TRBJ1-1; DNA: TGTGCCAGCAGCAAAGACGGAAACACTGAAGCTTTCTTT; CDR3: CASSKDGNTEAFF
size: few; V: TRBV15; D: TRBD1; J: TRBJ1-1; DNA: TGTGCCACCAGCCCCGACCCCGGGACAGCAAACACTGAAGCTTTCTTT; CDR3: CATSPDPGTANTEAFF
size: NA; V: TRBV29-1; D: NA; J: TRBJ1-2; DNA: TGCAGCGTTGGAGGGGTCGGCTACACCTTC; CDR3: CSVGGVGYTF
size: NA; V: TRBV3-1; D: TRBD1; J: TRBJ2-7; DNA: TGTGCCAGCAGCTACGGGACAGGGGATTCCTACGAGCAGTACTTC; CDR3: CASSYGTGDSYEQYF
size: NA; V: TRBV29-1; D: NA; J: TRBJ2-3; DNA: TGCAGCGTTCCGGTAACTAGCACAGATACGCAGTATTTT; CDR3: CSVPVTSTDTQYF
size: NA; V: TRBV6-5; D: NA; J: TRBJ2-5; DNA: TGTGCCAGCAGTTACTCGAACATCAAAGGGGAGGACCAGTACTTC; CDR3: CASSYSNIKGEDQYF
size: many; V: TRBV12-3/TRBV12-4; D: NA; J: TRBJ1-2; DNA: TGTGCCAGCAGCAGAGGGGGGCCGAGCTATGGCTACACCTTC; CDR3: CASSRGGPSYGYTF
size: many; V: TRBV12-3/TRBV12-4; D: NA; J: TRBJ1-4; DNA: TGTGCCAGCAGCCGCCGAGGAACTAATGAAAAACTGTTTTTT; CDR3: CASSRRGTNEKLFF
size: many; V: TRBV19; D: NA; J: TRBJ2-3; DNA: TGTGCCAGTACGGTTGCAGGGCCGCGGGATACGCAGTATTTT; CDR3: CASTVAGPRDTQYF
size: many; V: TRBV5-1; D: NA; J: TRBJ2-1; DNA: TGCGCCAGCAGCTTGGAGTCCCACTCCTACAATGAGCAGTTCTTC; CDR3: CASSLESHSYNEQFF
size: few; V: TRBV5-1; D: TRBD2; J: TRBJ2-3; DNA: TGCGCCAGCAGTCCTGGGAGGGTCTTGGATACGCAGTATTTT; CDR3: CASSPGRVLDTQYF
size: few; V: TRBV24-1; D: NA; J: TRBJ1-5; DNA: TGTGCCACCAGTGGACAGGTTGACAATCAGCCCCAGCATTTT; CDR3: CATSGQVDNQPQHF
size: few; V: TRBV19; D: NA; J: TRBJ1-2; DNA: TGTGCCAGTACTAAGGGGACCTATGGCTACACCTTC; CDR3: CASTKGTYGYTF
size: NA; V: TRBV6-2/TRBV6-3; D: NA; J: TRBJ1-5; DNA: TGTGCCAGCAGTTACACTGTCCCTACCTTCAATCAGCCCCAGCATTTT; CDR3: CASSYTVPTFNQPQHF
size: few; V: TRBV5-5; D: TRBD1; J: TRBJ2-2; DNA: TGTGCCAGCAGCCTAGGGACAGTACACACCGGGGAGCTGTTTTTT; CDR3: CASSLGTVHTGELFF
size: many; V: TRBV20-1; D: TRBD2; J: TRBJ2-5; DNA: TGCAGTGCTAGGCTAGCGGGAACATCCGAGACCCAGTACTTC; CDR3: CSARLAGTSETQYF
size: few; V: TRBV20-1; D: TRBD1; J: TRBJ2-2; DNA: TGCAGTGCTAGAGGACAGGGAATAATCGGGGAGCTGTTTTTT; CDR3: CSARGQGIIGELFF
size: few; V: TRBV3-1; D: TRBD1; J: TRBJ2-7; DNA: TGTGCCAGCAGCCTCAGAGGGGGACAGGGGACCTACGAGCAGTACTTC; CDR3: CASSLRGGQGTYEQYF
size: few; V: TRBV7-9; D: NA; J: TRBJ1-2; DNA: TGTGCCAGCAGCCCACCGACAGGTAATCGGCCGGGCTACACCTTC; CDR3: CASSPPTGNRPGYTF
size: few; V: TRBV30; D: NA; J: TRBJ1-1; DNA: TGTGCCTGGAGCAAAAGGACACTTCAAGCTTTCTTT; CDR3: CAWSKRTLQAFF
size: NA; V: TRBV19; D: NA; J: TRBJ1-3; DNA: TGTGCCAGTAGTACCCCTGGAAACACCATATATTTT; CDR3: CASSTPGNTIYF
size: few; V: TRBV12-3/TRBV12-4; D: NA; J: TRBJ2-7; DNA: TGTGCCAGCAGTTCCCCCCCAGGCGAGCAGTACTTC; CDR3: CASSSPPGEQYF
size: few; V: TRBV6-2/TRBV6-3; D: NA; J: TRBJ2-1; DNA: TGTGCCAGCAGTTACCGTGGGGGGCCGCCCTACAATGAGCAGTTCTTC; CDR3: CASSYRGGPPYNEQFF
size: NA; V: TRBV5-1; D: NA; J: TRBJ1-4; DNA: TGCGCCAGCAGCTTACAGGCAACTAATGAAAAACTGTTTTTT; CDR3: CASSLQATNEKLFF
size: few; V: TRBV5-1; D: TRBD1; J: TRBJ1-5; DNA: TGCGCCAGCAGCTTGGGTGTGGGGACAGGGGTGTTGCATTTT; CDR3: CASSLGVGTGVLHF
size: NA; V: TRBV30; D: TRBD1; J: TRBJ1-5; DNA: TGTGCCTGGGGACAGGGCTTGAATCAGCCCCAGCATTTT; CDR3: CAWGQGLNQPQHF
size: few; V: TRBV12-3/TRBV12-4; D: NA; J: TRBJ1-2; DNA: TGTGCCAGCAGTTCCCCCCGGGACGGAAAATATGGCTACACCTTC; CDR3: CASSSPRDGKYGYTF
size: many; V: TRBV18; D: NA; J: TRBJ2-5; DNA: TGTGCCAGCTCACCAGGGCCCCTCCAAGAGACCCAGTACTTC; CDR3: CASSPGPLQETQYF
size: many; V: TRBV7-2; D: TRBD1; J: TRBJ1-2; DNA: TGTGCCAGCAGCCCCGAACAGGGGGGTGTTTATGGCTACACCTTC; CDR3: CASSPEQGGVYGYTF
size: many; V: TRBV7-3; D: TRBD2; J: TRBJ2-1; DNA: TGTGCCAGCAGCTTAAGGCCCGGTCGGCGGGGGGGTATTCATGAGCAGTTCTTC; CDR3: CASSLRPGRRGGIHEQFF
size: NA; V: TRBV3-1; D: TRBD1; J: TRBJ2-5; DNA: TGTGCCAGCAGCCAAGTACAGGGGGCCGGGGAGACCCAGTACTTC; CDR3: CASSQVQGAGETQYF